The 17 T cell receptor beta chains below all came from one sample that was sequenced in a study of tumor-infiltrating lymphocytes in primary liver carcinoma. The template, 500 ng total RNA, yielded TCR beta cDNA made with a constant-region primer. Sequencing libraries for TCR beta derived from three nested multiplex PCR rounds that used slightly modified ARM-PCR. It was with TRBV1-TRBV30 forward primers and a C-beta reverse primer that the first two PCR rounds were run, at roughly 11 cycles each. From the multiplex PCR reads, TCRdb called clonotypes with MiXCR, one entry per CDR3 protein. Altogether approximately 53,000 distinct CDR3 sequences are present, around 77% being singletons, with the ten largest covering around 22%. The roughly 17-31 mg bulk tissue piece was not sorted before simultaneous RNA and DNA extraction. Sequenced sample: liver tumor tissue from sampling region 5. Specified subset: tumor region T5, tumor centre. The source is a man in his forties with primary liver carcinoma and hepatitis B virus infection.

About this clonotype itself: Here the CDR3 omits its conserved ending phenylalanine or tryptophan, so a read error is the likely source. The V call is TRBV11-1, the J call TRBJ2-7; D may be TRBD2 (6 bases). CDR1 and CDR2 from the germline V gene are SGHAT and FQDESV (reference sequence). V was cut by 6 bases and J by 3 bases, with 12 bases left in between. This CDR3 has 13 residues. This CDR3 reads CASRGRRFYEQYL. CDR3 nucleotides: TGTGCCAGCAGGGGGAGGCGATTCTACGAGCAGTACTTA.

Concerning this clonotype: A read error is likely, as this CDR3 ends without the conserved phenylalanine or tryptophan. CDR3 residues: CASSLNPGYGNEQFL. DNA of the CDR3: TGCGCCAGCAGCCTTAACCCGGGGTACGGCAATGAGCAGTTCCTC. The gene calls are TRBV4-1 and TRBJ2-1; tentative D call: TRBD2 (5 bases). V lost 4 bases and J lost 6, with 16 bases in between. This CDR3 region has 15 residues. From germline, CDR1 is MGHRA and CDR2 YSYEKL.

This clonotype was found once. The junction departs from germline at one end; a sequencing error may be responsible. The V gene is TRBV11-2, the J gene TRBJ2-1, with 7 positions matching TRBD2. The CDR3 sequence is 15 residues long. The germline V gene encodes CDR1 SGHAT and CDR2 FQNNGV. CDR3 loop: CASSYSGPIDNEQFF. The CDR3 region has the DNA TGTGCCAGTAGCTATAGCGGGCCAATCGACAATGAGCAGTTCTTC. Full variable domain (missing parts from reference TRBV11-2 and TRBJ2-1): EAGVAQSPRYKIIEKRQSVAFWCNPISGHATLYWYQQILGQGPKLLIQFQNNGVVDDSQLPKDRFSAERLKGVDSTLKIQPAKLEDSAVYLCASSYSGPIDNEQFFGPGTRLTVL.

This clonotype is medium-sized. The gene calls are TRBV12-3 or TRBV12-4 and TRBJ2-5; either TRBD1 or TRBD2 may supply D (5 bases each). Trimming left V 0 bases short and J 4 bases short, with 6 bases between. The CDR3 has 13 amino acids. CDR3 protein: CASSLAGVETQYF. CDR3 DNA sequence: TGTGCCAGCAGTTTAGCGGGGGTAGAGACCCAGTACTTC.

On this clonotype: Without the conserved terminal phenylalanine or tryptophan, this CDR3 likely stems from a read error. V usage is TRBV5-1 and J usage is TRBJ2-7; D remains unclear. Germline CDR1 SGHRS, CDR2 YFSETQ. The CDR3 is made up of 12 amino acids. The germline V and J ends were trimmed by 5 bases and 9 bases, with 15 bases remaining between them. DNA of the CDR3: TGCGCCAGCAGACATACCGACGACGGGCAGTACCTC. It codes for CASRHTDDGQYL.

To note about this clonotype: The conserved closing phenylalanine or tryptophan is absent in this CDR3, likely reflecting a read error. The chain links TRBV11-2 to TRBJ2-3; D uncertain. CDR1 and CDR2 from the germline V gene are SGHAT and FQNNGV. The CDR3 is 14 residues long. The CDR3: CVSSPQDATDTQYS. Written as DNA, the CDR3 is TGTGTCAGCAGTCCCCAGGACGCCACAGATACGCAGTATTCT.

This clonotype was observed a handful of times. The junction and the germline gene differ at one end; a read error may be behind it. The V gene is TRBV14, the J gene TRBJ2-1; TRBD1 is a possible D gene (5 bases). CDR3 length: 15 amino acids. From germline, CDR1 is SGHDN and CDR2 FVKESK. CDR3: CASSQYQGSYNEQFF. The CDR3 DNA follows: TGTGCCAGTAGCCAGTATCAGGGCTCCTACAATGAGCAGTTCTTC.

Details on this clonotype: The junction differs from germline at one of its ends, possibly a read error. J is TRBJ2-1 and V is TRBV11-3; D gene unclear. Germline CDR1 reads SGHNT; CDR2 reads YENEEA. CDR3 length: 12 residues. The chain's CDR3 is CAISLNDNEQFF. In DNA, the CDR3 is TGTGCCATCAGCTTAAATGATAATGAGCAGTTCTTC.

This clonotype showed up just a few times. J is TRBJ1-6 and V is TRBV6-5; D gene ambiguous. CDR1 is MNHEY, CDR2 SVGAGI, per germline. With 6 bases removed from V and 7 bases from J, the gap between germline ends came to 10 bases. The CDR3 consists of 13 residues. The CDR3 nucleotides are TGTGCCAGCAGCCCTAATTCGAATTCACCCCTCCACTTT. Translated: CASSPNSNSPLHF.

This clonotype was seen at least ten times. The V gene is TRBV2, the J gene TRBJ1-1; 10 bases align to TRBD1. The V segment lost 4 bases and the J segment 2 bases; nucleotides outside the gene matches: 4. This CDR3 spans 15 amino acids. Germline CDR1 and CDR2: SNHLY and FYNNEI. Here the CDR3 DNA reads TGTGCCAGCAGTGCGGGACAGGGGCGCAACACTGAAGCTTTCTTT. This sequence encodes CASSAGQGRNTEAFF.

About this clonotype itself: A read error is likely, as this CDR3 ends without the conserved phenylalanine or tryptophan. CDR3 residues: CANSREDRAYSPLHS. CDR3 coding DNA: TGTGCCAACAGCCGCGAGGACAGGGCCTATTCACCCCTCCACTCT. The genes are TRBV11-2 and TRBJ1-6; 8 positions agree with TRBD1. The CDR3 has 15 residues. Germline values: CDR1 SGHAT, CDR2 FQNNGV.

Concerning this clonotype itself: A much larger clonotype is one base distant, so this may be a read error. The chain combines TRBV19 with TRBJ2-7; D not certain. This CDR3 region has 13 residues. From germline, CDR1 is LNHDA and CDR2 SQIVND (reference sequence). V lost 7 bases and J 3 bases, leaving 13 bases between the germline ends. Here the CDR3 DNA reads TGTGCCAGTACTCTGACGGTGAACTACGAGCAGTACTTC. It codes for CASTLTVNYEQYF.

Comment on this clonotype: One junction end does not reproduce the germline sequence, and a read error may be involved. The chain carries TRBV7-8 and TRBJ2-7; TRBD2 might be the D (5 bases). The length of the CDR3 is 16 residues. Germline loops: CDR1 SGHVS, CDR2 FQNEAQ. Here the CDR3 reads CARSLASLQGKGEQYF. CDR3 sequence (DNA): TGTGCCAGGAGCTTAGCGTCCCTCCAAGGGAAGGGAGAGCAGTACTTC.

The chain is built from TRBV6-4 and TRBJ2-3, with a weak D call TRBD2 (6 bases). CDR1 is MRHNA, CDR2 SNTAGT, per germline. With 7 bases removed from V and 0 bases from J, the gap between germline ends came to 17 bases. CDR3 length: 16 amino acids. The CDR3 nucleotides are TGTGCCAGCAACGACTCACAGAGCGGGAGCACAGATACGCAGTATTTT. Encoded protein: CASNDSQSGSTDTQYF.

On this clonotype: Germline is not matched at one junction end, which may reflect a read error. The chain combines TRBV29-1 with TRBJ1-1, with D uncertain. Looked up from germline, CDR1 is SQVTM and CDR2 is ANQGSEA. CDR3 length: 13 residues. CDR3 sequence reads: CSARSQKNAEASF. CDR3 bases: TGCAGCGCTCGGAGCCAGAAGAACGCTGAAGCTTCCTTT.

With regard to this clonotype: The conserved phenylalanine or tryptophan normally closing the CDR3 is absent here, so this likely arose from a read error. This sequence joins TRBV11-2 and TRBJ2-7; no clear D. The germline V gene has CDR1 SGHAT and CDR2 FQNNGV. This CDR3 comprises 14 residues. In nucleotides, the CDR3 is TGTGTCAGCAGCTTAGCTCAGATCGTCCACGAGCAGTACTTA. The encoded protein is CVSSLAQIVHEQYL.

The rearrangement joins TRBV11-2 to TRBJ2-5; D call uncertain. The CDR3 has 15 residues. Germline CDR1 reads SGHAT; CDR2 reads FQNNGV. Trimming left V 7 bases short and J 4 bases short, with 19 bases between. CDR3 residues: CASNPVVLVPETQYF. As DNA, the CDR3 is TGTGCCAGCAACCCTGTCGTGCTAGTCCCAGAGACCCAGTACTTC.